This TCR beta chain came from a study of beta chain features in type 1 diabetes. Study at large: Patients looked much like healthy donors when it came to age, gender and cell yields. Study findings and constraints: Type 1 diabetes patients had moderately but significantly shorter TCRB CDR3s in all four CD4+ subsets.

Investigators reverse transcribed all isolated RNA, so they sequenced expressed TCRB transcripts. Profiling relied on immunoSEQ multiplex PCR, and the TCRdb table lists in-frame clones only, not all of them. The sample includes around 280,000 clones, over 12% of them seen just once. This clone was detected a few times. Its antigen is still unknown. CD45RO/CCR7/CD25/CD127/CD95/CD27 staining was used to isolate CD4+ naive, central memory, regulatory and stem cell-like memory cells by sorting. Each population that was sorted was more than 95% pure. Sample: naive CD4+ T cells from blood. The receptor's source is a man aged 18 to 29 with type 1 diabetes.

The CDR3 sequence is CAWSWRDSRNTIYF. DNA of the CDR3: TGTGCCTGGAGTTGGAGGGACAGTCGAAACACCATATATTTT. V usage is TRBV30 and J usage is TRBJ1-3; 7 nucleotides agree with TRBD1. Trimming at V came to 2 bases and at J to 5 bases, leaving 6 bases not matched to a gene. Germline V gene sequence: CDR1 GTSNPN, CDR2 SVGIG (reference sequence). The CDR3 has 14 amino acids.